The T cell receptor beta chain described here comes from a study of Graves' ophthalmopathy and Graves' hyperthyroidism. The starting material, about 9.5 ml of fresh peripheral blood, provided the PBMCs. V lost 5 bases to trimming and J lost 7 bases, with 21 bases between them. In germline, CDR1 is SNHLY, CDR2 FYNNEI. The CDR3 covers 15 residues. This clonotype was observed once. Transcripts of RNA were the source for amplifying TCR beta CDR3 regions. The library came from an HTBI-primed first-round RT-PCR and a second-round multiplex PCR. From the multiplex PCR reads, TCRdb called clonotypes with MiXCR, one entry per CDR3 protein. Of about 740,000 distinct CDR3 sequences in the sample, around 40% were seen once.

This rearrangement joins TRBV2 to TRBJ2-7, with D maybe TRBD2 (7 bases). Sample: peripheral blood. This TCR derives from an adult man with Graves' ophthalmopathy. The CDR3 nucleotides read TGTGCCAGCAGTTACCCGGGCGGGGGCAGCGGGGAGCAGTACTTC. Translated: CASSYPGGGSGEQYF.